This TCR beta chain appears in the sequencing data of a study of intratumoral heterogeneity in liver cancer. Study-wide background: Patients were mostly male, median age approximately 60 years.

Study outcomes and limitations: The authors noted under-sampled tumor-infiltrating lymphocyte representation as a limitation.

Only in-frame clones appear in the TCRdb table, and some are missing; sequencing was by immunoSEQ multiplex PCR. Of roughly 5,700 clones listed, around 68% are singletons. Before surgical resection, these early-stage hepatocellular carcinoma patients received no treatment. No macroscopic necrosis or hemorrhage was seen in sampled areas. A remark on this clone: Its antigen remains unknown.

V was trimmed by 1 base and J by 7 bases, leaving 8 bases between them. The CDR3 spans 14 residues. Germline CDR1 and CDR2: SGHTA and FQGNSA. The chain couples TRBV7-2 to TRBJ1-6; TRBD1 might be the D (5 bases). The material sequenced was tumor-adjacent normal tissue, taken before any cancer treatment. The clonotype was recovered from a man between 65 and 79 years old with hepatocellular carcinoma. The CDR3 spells CASSLVPGNSPLHF. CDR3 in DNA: TGTGCCAGCAGCTTAGTCCCAGGGAATTCACCCCTCCACTTT.